This T cell receptor beta chain was identified in a study of T-cell reconstitution after alpha-beta-depleted transplantation in children. Looked up from germline, CDR1 is KGHDR and CDR2 is SFDVKD. V was clipped by 4 bases and J by 3 bases, with 15 bases between them. The CDR3 is made up of 17 amino acids. Study observations and caveats: Newly produced T cells mostly provided counts and TCRbeta diversity after one year, as hyperexpanded clones declined. Several hundred rapidly expanded clones from non-depleted graft cells reportedly supplied alpha-beta T cells about two months post-transplant.

Preparing the TCRbeta library involved the use of unique molecular identifiers. TCRdb reprocessed the PCR reads with MiXCR, giving one entry per CDR3 protein. The sample carries about 130,000 distinct CDR3 sequences, roughly 9% recorded once. Concerning this clonotype: What it binds is not known.

This clonotype was obtained from a girl in the first two years of life who had a stem cell transplant for combined immunodeficiency, so the T cells may come from the graft donor. The specimen comprised PBMCs, mostly from graft donor cells, sampled 180 days after TCRalphabeta/CD19-depleted stem cell transplant. The rearrangement links TRBV24-1 to TRBJ2-6; possibly TRBD1 for D (6 bases). The CDR3 DNA follows: TGTGCCACCAGTGAGGCAGGGGCCCGTGGTGGGGCCAACGTCCTGACTTTC. Protein sequence: CATSEAGARGGANVLTF.